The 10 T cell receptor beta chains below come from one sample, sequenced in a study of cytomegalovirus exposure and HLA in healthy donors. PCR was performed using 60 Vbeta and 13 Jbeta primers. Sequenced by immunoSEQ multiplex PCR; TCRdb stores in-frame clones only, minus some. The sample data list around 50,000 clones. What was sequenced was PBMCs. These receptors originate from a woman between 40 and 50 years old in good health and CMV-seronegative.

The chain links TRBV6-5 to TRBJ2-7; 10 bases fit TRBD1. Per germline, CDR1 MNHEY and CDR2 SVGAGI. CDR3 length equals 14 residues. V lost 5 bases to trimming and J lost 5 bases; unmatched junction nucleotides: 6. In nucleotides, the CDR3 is TGTGCCAGCAGTCCGGGACAGGGGCTACACGAGCAGTACTTC. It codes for CASSPGQGLHEQYF.

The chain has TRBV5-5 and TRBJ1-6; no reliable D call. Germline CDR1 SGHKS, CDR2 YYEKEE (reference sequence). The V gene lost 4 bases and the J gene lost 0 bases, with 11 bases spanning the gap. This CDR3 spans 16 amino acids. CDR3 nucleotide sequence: TGTGCCAGCAGCCCAGACTTATACTCCTATAATTCACCCCTCCACTTT. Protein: CASSPDLYSYNSPLHF.

The CDR3 DNA reads as TGTGCCAGCAGCCAAGAAAGTAGGGGACAGGGGGTTGAGGAGACCCAGTACTTC. This sequence encodes CASSQESRGQGVEETQYF. The chain links TRBV14 to TRBJ2-5, with 11 bases fitting TRBD1. CDR3 size: 18 residues. Trimming took 0 bases from V and 5 from J; bases not matched to a gene: 11. Germline values: CDR1 SGHDN, CDR2 FVKESK.

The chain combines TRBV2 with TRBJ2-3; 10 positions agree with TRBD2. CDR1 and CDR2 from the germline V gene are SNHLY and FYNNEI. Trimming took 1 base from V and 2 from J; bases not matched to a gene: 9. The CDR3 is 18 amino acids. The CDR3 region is CASSEGLAGATHTDTQYF. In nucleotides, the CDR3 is TGTGCCAGCAGTGAAGGGCTAGCGGGGGCAACCCACACAGATACGCAGTATTTT.

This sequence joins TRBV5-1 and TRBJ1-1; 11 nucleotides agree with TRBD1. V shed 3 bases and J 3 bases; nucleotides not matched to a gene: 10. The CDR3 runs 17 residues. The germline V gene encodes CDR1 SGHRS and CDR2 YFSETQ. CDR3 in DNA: TGCGCCAGCAGCTGGACAGGGGGCATGAGGCGAGACACTGAAGCTTTCTTT. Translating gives CASSWTGGMRRDTEAFF. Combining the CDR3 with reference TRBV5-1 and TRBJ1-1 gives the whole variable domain KAGVTQTPRYLIKTRGQQVTLSCSPISGHRSVSWYQQTPGQGLQFLFEYFSETQRNKGNFPGRFSGRQFSNSRSEMNVSTLELGDSALYLCASSWTGGMRRDTEAFFGQGTRLTVV.

Written as DNA, the CDR3 is TGCGCCAGCAGCCAAGACCTGGGCCCCTCCACCTACAATGAGCAGTTCTTC. Its protein is CASSQDLGPSTYNEQFF. This rearrangement joins TRBV4-3 to TRBJ2-1; D remains unclear. The CDR3 is made up of 17 amino acids. V shed 0 bases and J shed 2 bases, with 14 bases lying between them. Germline CDR1 LGHNA, CDR2 YSLEER.

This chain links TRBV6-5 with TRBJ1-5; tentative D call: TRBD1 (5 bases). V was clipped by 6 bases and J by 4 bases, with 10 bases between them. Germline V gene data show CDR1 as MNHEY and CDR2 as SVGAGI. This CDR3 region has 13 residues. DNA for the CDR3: TGTGCCAGCAGCCCAGGGTGGAATCAGCCCCAGCATTTT. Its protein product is CASSPGWNQPQHF.

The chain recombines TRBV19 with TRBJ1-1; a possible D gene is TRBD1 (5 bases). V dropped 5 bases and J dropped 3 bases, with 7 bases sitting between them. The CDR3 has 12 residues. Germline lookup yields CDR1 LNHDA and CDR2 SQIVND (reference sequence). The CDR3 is CASSPGYTEAFF. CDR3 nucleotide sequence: TGTGCCAGTAGTCCAGGGTACACTGAAGCTTTCTTT.

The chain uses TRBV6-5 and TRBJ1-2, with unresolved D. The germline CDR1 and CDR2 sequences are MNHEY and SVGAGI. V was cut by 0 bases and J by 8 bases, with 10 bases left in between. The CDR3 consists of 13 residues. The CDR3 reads CASSYSIHAGYTF. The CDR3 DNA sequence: TGTGCCAGCAGTTACTCGATTCACGCGGGCTACACCTTC.

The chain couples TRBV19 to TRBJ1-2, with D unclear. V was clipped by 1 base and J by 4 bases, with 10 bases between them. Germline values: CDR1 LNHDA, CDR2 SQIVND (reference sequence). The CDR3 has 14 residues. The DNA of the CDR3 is TGTGCCAGTAGTATAGTTCGGGAAGGCTATGGCTACACCTTC. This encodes CASSIVREGYGYTF.